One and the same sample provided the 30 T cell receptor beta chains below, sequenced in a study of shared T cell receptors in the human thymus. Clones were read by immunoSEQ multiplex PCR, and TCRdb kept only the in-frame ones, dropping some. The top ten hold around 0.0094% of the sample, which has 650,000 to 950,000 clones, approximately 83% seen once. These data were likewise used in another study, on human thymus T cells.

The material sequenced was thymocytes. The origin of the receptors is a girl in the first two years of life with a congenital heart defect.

For the CDR3, the DNA is TGTGCCAGCAGCCCACAGGGACAGGACGGCTACACCTTC. Protein sequence: CASSPQGQDGYTF. This chain links TRBV13 with TRBJ1-2; 8 bases fit TRBD1. The CDR3 has 13 amino acids. Trimming cost V 5 bases and J 8 bases; bases outside gene matches: 7. Germline V gene sequence: CDR1 PRHDT, CDR2 FYEKMQ (reference sequence).

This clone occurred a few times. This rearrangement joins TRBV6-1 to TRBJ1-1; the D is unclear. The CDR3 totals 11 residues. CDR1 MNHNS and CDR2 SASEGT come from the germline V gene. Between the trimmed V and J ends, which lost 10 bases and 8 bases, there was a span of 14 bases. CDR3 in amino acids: CANRPTGEAFF. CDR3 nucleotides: TGTGCCAACAGACCGACGGGGGAAGCTTTCTTT.

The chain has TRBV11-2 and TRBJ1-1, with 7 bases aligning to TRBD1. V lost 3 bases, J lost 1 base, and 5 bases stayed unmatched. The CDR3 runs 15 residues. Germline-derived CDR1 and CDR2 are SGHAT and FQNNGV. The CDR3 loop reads CASSFRGAGNTEAFF. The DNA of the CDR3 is TGTGCCAGCAGCTTCAGGGGGGCCGGGAACACTGAAGCTTTCTTT.

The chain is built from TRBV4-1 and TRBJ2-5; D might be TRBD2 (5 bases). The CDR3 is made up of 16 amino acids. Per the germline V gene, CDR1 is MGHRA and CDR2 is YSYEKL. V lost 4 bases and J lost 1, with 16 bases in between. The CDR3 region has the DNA TGCGCCAGCAGCCCTGGGAGTCTGCCTCCCCAAGAGACCCAGTACTTC. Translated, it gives CASSPGSLPPQETQYF.

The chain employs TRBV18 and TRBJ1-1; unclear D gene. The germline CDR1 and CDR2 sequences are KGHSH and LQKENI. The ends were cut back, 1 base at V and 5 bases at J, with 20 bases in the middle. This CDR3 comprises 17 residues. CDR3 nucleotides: TGTGCCAGCTCACCACTCCCCCCACTCGAGGGTCGAACTGAAGCTTTCTTT. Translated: CASSPLPPLEGRTEAFF.

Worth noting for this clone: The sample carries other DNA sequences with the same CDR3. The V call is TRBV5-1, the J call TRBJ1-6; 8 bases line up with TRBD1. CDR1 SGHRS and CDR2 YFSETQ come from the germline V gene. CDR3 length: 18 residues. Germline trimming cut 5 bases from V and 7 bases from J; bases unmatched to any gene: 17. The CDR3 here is CASRNGTGLRSGNSPLHF. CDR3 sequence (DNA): TGCGCCAGCAGGAACGGGACAGGTCTTCGCTCAGGAAATTCACCCCTCCACTTT.

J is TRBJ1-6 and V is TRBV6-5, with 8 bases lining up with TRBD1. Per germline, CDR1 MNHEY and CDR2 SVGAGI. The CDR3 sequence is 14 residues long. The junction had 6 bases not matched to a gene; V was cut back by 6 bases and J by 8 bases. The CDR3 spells CASRRTGRYSPLHF. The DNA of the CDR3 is TGTGCCAGCAGAAGGACAGGGCGATATTCACCCCTCCACTTT.

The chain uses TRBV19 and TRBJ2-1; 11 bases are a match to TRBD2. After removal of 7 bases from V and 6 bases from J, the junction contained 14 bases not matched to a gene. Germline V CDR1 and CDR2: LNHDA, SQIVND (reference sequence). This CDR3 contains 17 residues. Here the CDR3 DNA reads TGTGCCAGTACCCCTCTCTCTGGGCTAGCGGGGGGCAATGAGCAGTTCTTC. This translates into CASTPLSGLAGGNEQFF. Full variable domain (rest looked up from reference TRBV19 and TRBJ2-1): DGGITQSPKYLFRKEGQNVTLSCEQNLNHDAMYWYRQDPGQGLRLIYYSQIVNDFQKGDIAEGYSVSREKKESFPLTVTSAQKNPTAFYLCASTPLSGLAGGNEQFFGPGTRLTVL.

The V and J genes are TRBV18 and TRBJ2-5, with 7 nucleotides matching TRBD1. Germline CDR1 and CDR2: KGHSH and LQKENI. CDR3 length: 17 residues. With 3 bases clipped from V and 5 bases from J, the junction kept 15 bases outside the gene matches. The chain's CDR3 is CASSPQGRGTFQETQYF. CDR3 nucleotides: TGTGCCAGCTCACCTCAGGGCAGGGGGACGTTCCAGGAGACCCAGTACTTC.

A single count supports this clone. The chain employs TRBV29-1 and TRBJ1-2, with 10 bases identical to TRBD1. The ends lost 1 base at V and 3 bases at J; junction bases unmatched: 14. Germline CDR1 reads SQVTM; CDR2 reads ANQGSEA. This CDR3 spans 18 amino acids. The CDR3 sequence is CSVEGRYGTGEFYYGYTF. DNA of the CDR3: TGCAGCGTTGAAGGCCGTTACGGGACAGGGGAATTCTACTATGGCTACACCTTC. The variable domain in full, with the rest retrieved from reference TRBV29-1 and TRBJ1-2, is SAVISQKPSRDICQRGTSLTIQCQVDSQVTMMFWYRQQPGQSLTLIATANQGSEATYESGFVIDKFPISRPNLTFSTLTVSNMSPEDSSIYLCSVEGRYGTGEFYYGYTFGSGTRLTVV.

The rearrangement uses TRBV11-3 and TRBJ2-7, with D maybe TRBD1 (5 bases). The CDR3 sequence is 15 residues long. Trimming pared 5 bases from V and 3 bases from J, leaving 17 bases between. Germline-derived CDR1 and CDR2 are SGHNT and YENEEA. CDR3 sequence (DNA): TGTGCCAGCAGCCTAGGGGCAGGGCAGAACTACGAGCAGTACTTC. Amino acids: CASSLGAGQNYEQYF.

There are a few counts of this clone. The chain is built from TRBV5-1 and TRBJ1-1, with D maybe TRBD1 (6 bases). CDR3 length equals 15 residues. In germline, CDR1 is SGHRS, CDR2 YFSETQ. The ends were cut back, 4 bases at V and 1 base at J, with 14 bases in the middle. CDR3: CASSPKDSSNTEAFF. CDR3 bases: TGCGCCAGCAGCCCAAAGGACAGTTCGAACACTGAAGCTTTCTTT.

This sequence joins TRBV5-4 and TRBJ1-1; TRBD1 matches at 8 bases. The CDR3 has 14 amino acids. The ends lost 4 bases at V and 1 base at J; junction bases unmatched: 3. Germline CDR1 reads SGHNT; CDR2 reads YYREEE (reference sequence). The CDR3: CASSEGQENTEAFF. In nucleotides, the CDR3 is TGTGCCAGCAGCGAGGGACAGGAGAACACTGAAGCTTTCTTT.

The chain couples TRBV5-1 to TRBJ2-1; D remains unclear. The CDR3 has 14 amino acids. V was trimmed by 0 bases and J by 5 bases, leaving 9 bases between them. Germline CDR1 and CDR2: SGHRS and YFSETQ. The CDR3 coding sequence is TGCGCCAGCAGCTTGGCCGGTCTCCACAATGAGCAGTTCTTC. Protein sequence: CASSLAGLHNEQFF.

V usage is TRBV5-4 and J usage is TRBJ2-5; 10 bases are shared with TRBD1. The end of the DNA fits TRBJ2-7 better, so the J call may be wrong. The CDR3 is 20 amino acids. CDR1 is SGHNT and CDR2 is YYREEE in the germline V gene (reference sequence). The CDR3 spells CASSRIDRGLKELDSYEQYF. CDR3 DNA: TGTGCCAGCAGTAGGATTGACAGGGGGCTTAAAGAATTGGACTCCTACGAGCAGTACTTC.

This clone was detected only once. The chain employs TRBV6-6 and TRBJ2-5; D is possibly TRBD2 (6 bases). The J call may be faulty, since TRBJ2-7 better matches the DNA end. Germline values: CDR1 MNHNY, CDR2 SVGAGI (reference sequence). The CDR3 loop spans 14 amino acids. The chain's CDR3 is CASSGGAGPYEQYF. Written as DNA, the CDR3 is TGTGCCAGCAGTGGCGGGGCGGGTCCCTACGAGCAGTACTTC.

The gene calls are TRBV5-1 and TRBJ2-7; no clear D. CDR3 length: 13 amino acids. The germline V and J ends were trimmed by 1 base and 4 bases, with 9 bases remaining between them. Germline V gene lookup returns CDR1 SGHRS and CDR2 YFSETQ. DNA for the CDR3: TGCGCCAGCAGCTTGTCAACTGGTTACGAGCAGTACTTC. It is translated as CASSLSTGYEQYF.

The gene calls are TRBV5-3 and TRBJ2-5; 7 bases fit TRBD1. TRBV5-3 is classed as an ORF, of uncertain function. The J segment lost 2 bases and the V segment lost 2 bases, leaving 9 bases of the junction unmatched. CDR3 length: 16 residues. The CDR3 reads CARSFRRPDRQETQYF. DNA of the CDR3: TGTGCCAGAAGCTTCCGACGACCGGACAGGCAAGAGACCCAGTACTTC.

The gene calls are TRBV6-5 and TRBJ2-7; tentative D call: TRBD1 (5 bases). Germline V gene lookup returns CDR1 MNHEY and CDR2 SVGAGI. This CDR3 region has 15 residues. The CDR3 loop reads CATQEYRGHHYEQYF. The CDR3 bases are TGTGCAACCCAAGAGTATCGAGGACATCACTACGAGCAGTACTTC.

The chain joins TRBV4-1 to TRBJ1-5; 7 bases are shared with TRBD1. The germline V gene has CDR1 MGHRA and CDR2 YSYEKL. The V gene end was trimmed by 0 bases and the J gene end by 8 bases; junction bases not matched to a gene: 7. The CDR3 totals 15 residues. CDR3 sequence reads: CASSQDATGWEPQHF. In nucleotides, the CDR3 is TGCGCCAGCAGCCAAGACGCGACAGGGTGGGAGCCCCAGCATTTT.

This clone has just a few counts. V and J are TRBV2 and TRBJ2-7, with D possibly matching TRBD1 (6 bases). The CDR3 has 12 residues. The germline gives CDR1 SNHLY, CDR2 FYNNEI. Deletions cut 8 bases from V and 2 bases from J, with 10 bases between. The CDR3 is CASLQGTYEQYF. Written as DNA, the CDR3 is TGTGCCAGCCTACAGGGAACCTACGAGCAGTACTTC. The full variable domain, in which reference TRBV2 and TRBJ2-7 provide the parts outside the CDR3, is EPEVTQTPSHQVTQMGQEVILRCVPISNHLYFYWYRQILGQKVEFLVSFYNNEISEKSEIFDDQFSVERPDGSNFTLKIRSTKLEDSAMYFCASLQGTYEQYFGPGTRLTVT.

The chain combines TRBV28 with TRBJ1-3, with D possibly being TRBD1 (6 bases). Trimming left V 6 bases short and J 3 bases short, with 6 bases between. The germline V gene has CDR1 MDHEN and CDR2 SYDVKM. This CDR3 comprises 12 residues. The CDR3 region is CASRQGGNTIYF. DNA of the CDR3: TGTGCCAGCAGACAGGGTGGAAACACCATATATTTT. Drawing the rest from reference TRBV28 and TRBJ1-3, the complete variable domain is DVKVTQSSRYLVKRTGEKVFLECVQDMDHENMFWYRQDPGLGLRLIYFSYDVKMKEKGDIPEGYSVSREKKERFSLILESASTNQTSMYLCASRQGGNTIYFGEGSWLTVV.

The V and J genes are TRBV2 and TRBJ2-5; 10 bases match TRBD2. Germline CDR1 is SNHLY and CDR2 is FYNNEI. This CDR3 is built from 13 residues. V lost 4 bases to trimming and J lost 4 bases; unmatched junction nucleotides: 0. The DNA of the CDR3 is TGTGCCAGCAGTGGACTAGCGGGAGAGACCCAGTACTTC. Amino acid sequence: CASSGLAGETQYF. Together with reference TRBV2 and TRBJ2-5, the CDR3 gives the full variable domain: EPEVTQTPSHQVTQMGQEVILRCVPISNHLYFYWYRQILGQKVEFLVSFYNNEISEKSEIFDDQFSVERPDGSNFTLKIRSTKLEDSAMYFCASSGLAGETQYFGPGTRLLVL.

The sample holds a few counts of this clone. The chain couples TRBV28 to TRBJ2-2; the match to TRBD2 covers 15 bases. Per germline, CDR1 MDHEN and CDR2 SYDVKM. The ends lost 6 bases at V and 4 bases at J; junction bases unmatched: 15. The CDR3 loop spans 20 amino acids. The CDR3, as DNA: TGTGCCAGCAGCCATCTATGGGGGACTAGCGGGGGGCCGGTCACCGGGGAGCTGTTTTTT. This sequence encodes CASSHLWGTSGGPVTGELFF. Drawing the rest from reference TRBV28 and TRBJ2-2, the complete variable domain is DVKVTQSSRYLVKRTGEKVFLECVQDMDHENMFWYRQDPGLGLRLIYFSYDVKMKEKGDIPEGYSVSREKKERFSLILESASTNQTSMYLCASSHLWGTSGGPVTGELFFGEGSRLTVL.

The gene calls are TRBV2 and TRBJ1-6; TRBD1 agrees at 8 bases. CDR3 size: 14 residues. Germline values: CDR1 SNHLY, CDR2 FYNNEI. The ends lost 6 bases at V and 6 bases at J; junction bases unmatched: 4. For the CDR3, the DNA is TGTGCCAGCAGGACGACAGGGGCTAATTCACCCCTCCACTTT. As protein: CASRTTGANSPLHF.

DNA of the CDR3: TGTGCCAGCAGCCAAGCGCCCCGACTAGCGGAGAAGCAGACTCCTCAAGAGACCCAGTACTTC. It is translated as CASSQAPRLAEKQTPQETQYF. The chain has TRBV14 and TRBJ2-5, with 9 bases lining up with TRBD2. Germline lookup yields CDR1 SGHDN and CDR2 FVKESK. The CDR3 has 21 amino acids. V shed 1 base and J 2 bases; nucleotides not matched to a gene: 20.

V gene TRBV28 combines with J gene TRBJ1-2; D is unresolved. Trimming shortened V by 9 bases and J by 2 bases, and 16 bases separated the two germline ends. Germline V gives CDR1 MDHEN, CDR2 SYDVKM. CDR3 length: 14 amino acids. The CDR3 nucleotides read TGTGCCAGTTACCGTTTGGCAGGCAACTATGGCTACACCTTC. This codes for CASYRLAGNYGYTF.

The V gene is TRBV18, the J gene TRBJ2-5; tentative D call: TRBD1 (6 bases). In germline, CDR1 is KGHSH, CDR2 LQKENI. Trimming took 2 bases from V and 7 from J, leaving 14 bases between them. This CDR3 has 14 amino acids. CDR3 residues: CASSPEGDKGTQYF. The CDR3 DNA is TGTGCCAGCTCACCAGAGGGGGATAAGGGGACCCAGTACTTC.

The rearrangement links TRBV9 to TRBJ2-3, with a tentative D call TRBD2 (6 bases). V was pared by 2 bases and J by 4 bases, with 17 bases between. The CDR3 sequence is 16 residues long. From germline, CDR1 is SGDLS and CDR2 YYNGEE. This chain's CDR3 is CASSVSGVIWPDTQYF. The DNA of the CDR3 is TGTGCCAGCAGCGTTTCGGGGGTAATTTGGCCAGATACGCAGTATTTT.

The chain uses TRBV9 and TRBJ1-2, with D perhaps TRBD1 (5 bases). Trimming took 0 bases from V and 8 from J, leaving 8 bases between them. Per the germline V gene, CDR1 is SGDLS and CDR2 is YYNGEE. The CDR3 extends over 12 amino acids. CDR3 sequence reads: CASSVARGGYTF. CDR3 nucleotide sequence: TGTGCCAGCAGCGTAGCTAGGGGCGGCTACACCTTC.